These T cell receptor beta chains were read from a single sample in a study of cytomegalovirus exposure and HLA in healthy donors. TCRdb's table, derived via immunoSEQ multiplex PCR, lists solely in-frame clones and lacks some. The sample has about 130,000 clones. The sequencing input was PBMCs. All receptors derive from a woman between 40 and 50 years old in good health and CMV-seropositive. Both conserved end residues are part of each CDR3. Fields, in order: V gene, J gene, D gene, CDR3 protein, CDR3 DNA. The D gene is left open where the match is weak.

V gene: TRBV19
J gene: TRBJ2-2
D gene: NA
CDR3 protein: CASSTVANTGELFF
CDR3 DNA: TGTGCCAGTAGTACAGTCGCGAACACCGGGGAGCTGTTTTTT

V gene: TRBV19
J gene: TRBJ2-7
D gene: NA
CDR3 protein: CASSWTLGTEYEQYF
CDR3 DNA: TGTGCCAGTAGTTGGACTCTGGGTACAGAATACGAGCAGTACTTC

V gene: TRBV5-1
J gene: TRBJ2-1
D gene: NA
CDR3 protein: CASSLVASANEQFF
CDR3 DNA: TGCGCCAGCAGCTTGGTTGCTAGCGCCAATGAGCAGTTCTTC

V gene: TRBV11-2
J gene: TRBJ2-5
D gene: NA
CDR3 protein: CASSLEGAGRQTQYF
CDR3 DNA: TGTGCCAGCAGCTTAGAAGGGGCAGGGCGACAGACCCAGTACTTC

V gene: TRBV19
J gene: TRBJ1-5
D gene: TRBD1
CDR3 protein: CASSRDRGRPSSNQPQHF
CDR3 DNA: TGTGCCAGTAGTAGGGACAGGGGGCGACCCTCTAGCAATCAGCCCCAGCATTTT

V gene: TRBV30
J gene: TRBJ1-1
D gene: NA
CDR3 protein: CAWSGVNTEAFF
CDR3 DNA: TGTGCCTGGAGTGGAGTGAACACTGAAGCTTTCTTT

V gene: TRBV29-1
J gene: TRBJ1-2
D gene: NA
CDR3 protein: CSIWGENYGYTF
CDR3 DNA: TGCAGCATCTGGGGAGAAAACTATGGCTACACCTTC

V gene: TRBV9
J gene: TRBJ1-4
D gene: TRBD1
CDR3 protein: CASSYTGQGINEKLFF
CDR3 DNA: TGTGCCAGCAGCTACACCGGACAGGGGATTAATGAAAAACTGTTTTTT

V gene: TRBV7-2
J gene: TRBJ1-5
D gene: NA
CDR3 protein: CASSSSPQPQHF
CDR3 DNA: TGTGCCAGCAGCTCCAGTCCCCAGCCCCAGCATTTT

V gene: TRBV5-1
J gene: TRBJ1-1
D gene: NA
CDR3 protein: CASSRTVNTEAFF
CDR3 DNA: TGCGCCAGCAGCCGAACTGTGAACACTGAAGCTTTCTTT

V gene: TRBV30
J gene: TRBJ1-5
D gene: NA
CDR3 protein: CAWSSGQNQPQHF
CDR3 DNA: TGTGCCTGGAGCTCAGGACAGAATCAGCCCCAGCATTTT

V gene: TRBV6-4
J gene: TRBJ2-2
D gene: TRBD1
CDR3 protein: CASSPDRSNTGELFF
CDR3 DNA: TGTGCCAGCAGTCCGGACAGGTCGAACACCGGGGAGCTGTTTTTT

V gene: TRBV20-1
J gene: TRBJ2-5
D gene: NA
CDR3 protein: CSPSGKTQYF
CDR3 DNA: TGCAGTCCCTCGGGAAAGACCCAGTACTTC

V gene: TRBV9
J gene: TRBJ1-1
D gene: TRBD1
CDR3 protein: CASSAQGARTEAFF
CDR3 DNA: TGTGCCAGCAGCGCACAGGGGGCAAGGACTGAAGCTTTCTTT

V gene: TRBV9
J gene: TRBJ2-3
D gene: TRBD2
CDR3 protein: CASSVGISGTSTDTQYF
CDR3 DNA: TGTGCCAGCAGCGTAGGTATTAGCGGGACTAGCACAGATACGCAGTATTTT

V gene: TRBV5-6
J gene: TRBJ2-1
D gene: NA
CDR3 protein: CASSRQLVGSFNEQFF
CDR3 DNA: TGTGCCAGCAGCCGTCAACTAGTAGGATCCTTTAATGAGCAGTTCTTC

V gene: TRBV5-1
J gene: TRBJ1-4
D gene: NA
CDR3 protein: CASSPTDGGFEKLFF
CDR3 DNA: TGCGCCAGCAGCCCGACCGATGGGGGGTTTGAAAAACTGTTTTTT

V gene: TRBV18
J gene: TRBJ1-1
D gene: NA
CDR3 protein: CASSPSGAYRMAFF
CDR3 DNA: TGTGCCAGCTCACCTAGTGGGGCCTACAGGATGGCTTTCTTT

V gene: TRBV29-1
J gene: TRBJ1-3
D gene: NA
CDR3 protein: CSVMTVTDGNTIYF
CDR3 DNA: TGCAGCGTTATGACAGTCACGGATGGAAACACCATATATTTT

V gene: TRBV11-3
J gene: TRBJ1-5
D gene: TRBD1
CDR3 protein: CASSLSYRGMRTISNQPQHF
CDR3 DNA: TGTGCCAGCAGCTTGTCATACAGGGGAATGAGGACAATTAGCAATCAGCCCCAGCATTTT

V gene: TRBV6-4
J gene: TRBJ2-3
D gene: TRBD1
CDR3 protein: CASSDTPGTGGTDTQYF
CDR3 DNA: TGTGCCAGCAGTGACACCCCCGGGACAGGGGGCACAGATACGCAGTATTTT

V gene: TRBV14
J gene: TRBJ2-1
D gene: TRBD2
CDR3 protein: CASSREGLAGALEQFF
CDR3 DNA: TGTGCCAGCAGCCGAGAGGGACTAGCGGGAGCCCTTGAGCAGTTCTTC

V gene: TRBV7-2
J gene: TRBJ2-7
D gene: TRBD1
CDR3 protein: CASSLGGQGAFGYEQYF
CDR3 DNA: TGTGCCAGCAGCTTAGGGGGACAGGGGGCTTTCGGCTACGAGCAGTACTTC

V gene: TRBV6-1
J gene: TRBJ2-4
D gene: NA
CDR3 protein: CASSERAAGALAKNIQYF
CDR3 DNA: TGTGCCAGCAGTGAGCGGGCCGCAGGGGCCCTAGCCAAAAACATTCAGTACTTC

V gene: TRBV7-8
J gene: TRBJ2-7
D gene: TRBD1
CDR3 protein: CASSLRQGISEQYF
CDR3 DNA: TGTGCCAGCAGCCTCAGACAGGGAATTTCCGAGCAGTACTTC

V gene: TRBV7-3
J gene: TRBJ2-2
D gene: NA
CDR3 protein: CASSLIGAKAGELFF
CDR3 DNA: TGTGCCAGCAGCTTAATAGGGGCGAAGGCCGGGGAGCTGTTTTTT

V gene: TRBV5-1
J gene: TRBJ2-2
D gene: TRBD2
CDR3 protein: CASSLSSGNTGELFF
CDR3 DNA: TGCGCCAGCAGCTTATCTAGCGGGAACACCGGGGAGCTGTTTTTT

V gene: TRBV5-6
J gene: TRBJ2-5
D gene: NA
CDR3 protein: CASTPYLGHDIETQYF
CDR3 DNA: TGTGCCAGCACCCCTTATTTGGGACACGATATAGAGACCCAGTACTTC

V gene: TRBV21-1
J gene: TRBJ2-7
D gene: NA
CDR3 protein: CASSKVIRDTYEQYF
CDR3 DNA: TGTGCCAGCAGCAAAGTAATTCGGGACACCTACGAGCAGTACTTC

V gene: TRBV27
J gene: TRBJ2-2
D gene: TRBD1
CDR3 protein: CASSRQGATGELFF
CDR3 DNA: TGTGCCAGCAGCAGACAGGGGGCGACGGGGGAGCTGTTTTTT

V gene: TRBV2
J gene: TRBJ1-4
D gene: NA
CDR3 protein: CASSERTGLGEKLFF
CDR3 DNA: TGTGCCAGCAGTGAACGTACAGGGCTTGGCGAAAAACTGTTTTTT

V gene: TRBV6-1
J gene: TRBJ1-1
D gene: NA
CDR3 protein: CASSDQDFITEAFF
CDR3 DNA: TGTGCCAGCAGTGACCAGGACTTCATCACTGAAGCTTTCTTT

V gene: TRBV6-5
J gene: TRBJ1-4
D gene: NA
CDR3 protein: CASSSATNEKLFF
CDR3 DNA: TGTGCCAGCAGTTCGGCAACTAATGAAAAACTGTTTTTT

V gene: TRBV18
J gene: TRBJ2-1
D gene: TRBD2
CDR3 protein: CASSPRTSGMNEQFF
CDR3 DNA: TGTGCCAGCTCCCCCCGGACTAGCGGGATGAATGAGCAGTTCTTC

V gene: TRBV30
J gene: TRBJ2-4
D gene: TRBD1
CDR3 protein: CAGDREANIQYF
CDR3 DNA: TGTGCCGGGGACAGGGAGGCAAACATTCAGTACTTC

V gene: TRBV28
J gene: TRBJ2-1
D gene: TRBD2
CDR3 protein: CASSFSGRNEQFF
CDR3 DNA: TGTGCCAGCAGTTTTAGCGGGAGGAATGAGCAGTTCTTC

V gene: TRBV5-4
J gene: TRBJ2-3
D gene: TRBD2
CDR3 protein: CASSFVAGDGPDTQYF
CDR3 DNA: TGTGCCAGCAGCTTTGTAGCGGGAGATGGTCCAGATACGCAGTATTTT

V gene: TRBV10-1
J gene: TRBJ1-1
D gene: TRBD1
CDR3 protein: CASRIGNTGDSVGTEAFF
CDR3 DNA: TGCGCCAGCAGAATAGGCAACACAGGGGATTCAGTCGGCACTGAAGCTTTCTTT

V gene: TRBV7-2
J gene: TRBJ1-1
D gene: TRBD1
CDR3 protein: CASSYDRGMNTEAFF
CDR3 DNA: TGTGCCAGCAGCTACGACAGGGGCATGAACACTGAAGCTTTCTTT

V gene: TRBV6-5
J gene: TRBJ1-4
D gene: NA
CDR3 protein: CASSSSKGILGEKLFF
CDR3 DNA: TGTGCCAGCAGTTCGTCGAAGGGGATATTAGGTGAAAAACTGTTTTTT

V gene: TRBV6-5
J gene: TRBJ2-1
D gene: TRBD2
CDR3 protein: CASRGLAGPNEQFF
CDR3 DNA: TGTGCCAGCAGGGGACTAGCGGGCCCCAATGAGCAGTTCTTC

V gene: TRBV7-3
J gene: TRBJ2-5
D gene: TRBD1
CDR3 protein: CASSFTGGGETQYF
CDR3 DNA: TGTGCCAGCAGCTTCACAGGGGGCGGGGAGACCCAGTACTTC

V gene: TRBV5-1
J gene: TRBJ1-2
D gene: NA
CDR3 protein: CASSPPTTENYGYTF
CDR3 DNA: TGCGCCAGCAGCCCTCCAACGACAGAGAACTATGGCTACACCTTC

V gene: TRBV2
J gene: TRBJ2-7
D gene: TRBD2
CDR3 protein: CASGRSGRAEGEQYF
CDR3 DNA: TGTGCCAGCGGGCGTAGCGGGAGGGCCGAGGGTGAGCAGTACTTC

V gene: TRBV6-1
J gene: TRBJ1-3
D gene: TRBD1
CDR3 protein: CASSRQGMNTIYF
CDR3 DNA: TGTGCCAGCAGTCGACAGGGTATGAACACCATATATTTT

V gene: TRBV7-6
J gene: TRBJ2-1
D gene: TRBD2
CDR3 protein: CASSLALREEAEQFF
CDR3 DNA: TGTGCCAGCAGCTTAGCGCTGCGGGAGGAGGCTGAGCAGTTCTTC

V gene: TRBV9
J gene: TRBJ1-3
D gene: TRBD1
CDR3 protein: CASSPRGQVSGNTIYF
CDR3 DNA: TGTGCCAGCAGCCCCCGGGGACAGGTCTCTGGAAACACCATATATTTT

V gene: TRBV7-9
J gene: TRBJ1-3
D gene: TRBD1
CDR3 protein: CASSLYPDRVGARGNTIYF
CDR3 DNA: TGTGCCAGCAGCTTATATCCCGACAGGGTAGGGGCCCGTGGAAACACCATATATTTT